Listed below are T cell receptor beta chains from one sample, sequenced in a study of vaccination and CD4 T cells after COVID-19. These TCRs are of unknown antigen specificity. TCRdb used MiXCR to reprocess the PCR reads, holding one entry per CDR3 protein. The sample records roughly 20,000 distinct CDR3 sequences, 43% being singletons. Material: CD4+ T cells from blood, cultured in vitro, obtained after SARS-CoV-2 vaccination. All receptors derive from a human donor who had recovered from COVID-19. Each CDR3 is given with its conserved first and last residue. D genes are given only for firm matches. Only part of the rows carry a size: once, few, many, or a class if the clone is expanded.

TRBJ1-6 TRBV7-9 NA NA TGTGCCAGCAGCAGCCCTGGGGGGGACTCACCCCTCCACTTT CASSSPGGDSPLHF
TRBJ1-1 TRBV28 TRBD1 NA TGTGCCAGCACCGAAATACGGGACAGGGGAATTGTACGCCTGAACACTGAAGCTTTCTTT CASTEIRDRGIVRLNTEAFF
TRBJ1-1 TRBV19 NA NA TGTGCCAGTGGGAACACTGAAGCTTTCTTT CASGNTEAFF
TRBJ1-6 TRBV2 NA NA TGTGCCAGCAGTACCCGCCACTCACCCCTCCACTTT CASSTRHSPLHF
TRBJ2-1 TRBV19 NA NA TGTGCCAGTACCCATCCGGGGGCGAGGTACAATGAGCAGTTCTTC CASTHPGARYNEQFF
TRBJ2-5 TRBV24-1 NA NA TGTGCCACCAGTGACCACCAAGAGACCCAGTACTTC CATSDHQETQYF
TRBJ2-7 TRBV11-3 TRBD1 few TGTGCCAGCAGCCCGACAGGGAGCCCCTACGAGCAGTACTTC CASSPTGSPYEQYF
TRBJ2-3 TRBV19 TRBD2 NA TGTGCCAGTAGTATAAGGACTAGCGGGAGATCCACAGATACGCAGTATTTT CASSIRTSGRSTDTQYF
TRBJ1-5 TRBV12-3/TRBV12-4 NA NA TGTGCCAGCAGACGGGACCTGGTACAGCCCCAGCATTTT CASRRDLVQPQHF
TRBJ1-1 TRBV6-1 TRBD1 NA TGTGCCAGCAGCGTGGGACAGGGCGGCACTGAAGCTTTCTTT CASSVGQGGTEAFF
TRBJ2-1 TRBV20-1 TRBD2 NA TGCAGTGCCCACAGCGGGAGGTCGCGTGAGCAGTTCTTC CSAHSGRSREQFF
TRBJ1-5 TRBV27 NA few TGTGCCAGCGGCGTTTTTGAAAGGGTAGGTCAGCCCCAGCATTTT CASGVFERVGQPQHF
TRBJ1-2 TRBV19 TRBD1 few TGTGCCAGTAGTATACAGGGGGGCCAGCTAGGGAACTATGGCTACACCTTC CASSIQGGQLGNYGYTF
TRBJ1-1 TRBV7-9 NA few TGTGCCAGCAGCGGGCAACTCACTGAAGCTTTCTTT CASSGQLTEAFF
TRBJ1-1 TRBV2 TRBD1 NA TGTGCCAGCAGGCCGGGACAGGGGGTTCGGACTGAAGCTTTCTTT CASRPGQGVRTEAFF
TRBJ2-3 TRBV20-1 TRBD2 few TGCAGTGCTCCAGAGGGGAGAAGGAGGGCTAGCGGTAGCACAGATACGCAGTATTTT CSAPEGRRRASGSTDTQYF
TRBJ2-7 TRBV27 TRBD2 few TGTGCCAGCAGTTTGACTAGCGGGCCCTCCTACGAGCAGTACTTC CASSLTSGPSYEQYF
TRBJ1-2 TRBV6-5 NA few TGTGCCAGCAGTTACCGCTCGCTTCAGGGTGTTAACTATGGCTACACCTTC CASSYRSLQGVNYGYTF
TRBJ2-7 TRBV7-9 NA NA TGTGCCAGCAGCCCAAGGGCAGGATCTGGCCACGAGCAGTACTTC CASSPRAGSGHEQYF
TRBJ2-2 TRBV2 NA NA TGTGCCAGCAGTGAGGTATCAGGGCCCGGGGAGCTGTTTTTT CASSEVSGPGELFF
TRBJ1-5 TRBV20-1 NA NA TGCAGTGCCAGCTGGGGCAAAGGGCAGCCCCAGCATTTT CSASWGKGQPQHF
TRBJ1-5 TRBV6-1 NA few TGTGCCAGCAGCCCTCGGGCGGGGATAGGTCAGCCCCAGCATTTT CASSPRAGIGQPQHF
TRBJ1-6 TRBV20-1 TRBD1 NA TGCAGTGCTAGAGTGGGACAGGGGCTTAATTCACCCCTCCACTTT CSARVGQGLNSPLHF
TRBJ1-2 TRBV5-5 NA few TGTGCCAGCAGCTTGGGGGGGCGAGAGTATGGCTACACCTTC CASSLGGREYGYTF
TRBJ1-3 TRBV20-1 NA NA TGCAGTGCGCGGGGAGGCCCTAGCTCTGGAAACACCATATATTTT CSARGGPSSGNTIYF
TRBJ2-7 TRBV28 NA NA TGTGCCAGCAGGTGGGGGACAAGGACCTACGAGCAGTACTTC CASRWGTRTYEQYF